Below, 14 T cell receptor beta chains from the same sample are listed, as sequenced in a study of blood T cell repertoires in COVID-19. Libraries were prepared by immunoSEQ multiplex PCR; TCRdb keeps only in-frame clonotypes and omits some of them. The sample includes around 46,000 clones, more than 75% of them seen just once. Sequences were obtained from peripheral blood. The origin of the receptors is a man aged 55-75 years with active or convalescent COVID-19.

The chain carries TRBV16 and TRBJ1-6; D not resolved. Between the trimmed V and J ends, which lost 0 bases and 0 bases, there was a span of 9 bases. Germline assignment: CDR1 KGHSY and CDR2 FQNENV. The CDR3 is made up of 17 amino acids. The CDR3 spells CASSQSPGGSYNSPLHF. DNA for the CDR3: TGTGCCAGCAGCCAATCTCCAGGTGGCTCCTATAATTCACCCCTCCACTTT.

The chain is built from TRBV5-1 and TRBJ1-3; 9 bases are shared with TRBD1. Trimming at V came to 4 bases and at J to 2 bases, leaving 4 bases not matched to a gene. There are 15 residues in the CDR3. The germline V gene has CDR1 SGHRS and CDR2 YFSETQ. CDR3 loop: CASSPGQGAGNTIYF. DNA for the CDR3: TGCGCCAGCAGCCCGGGACAGGGAGCTGGAAACACCATATATTTT.

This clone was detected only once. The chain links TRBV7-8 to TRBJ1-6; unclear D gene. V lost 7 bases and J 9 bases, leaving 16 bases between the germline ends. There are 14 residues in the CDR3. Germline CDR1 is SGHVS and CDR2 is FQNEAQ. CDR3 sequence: CASNFLGRGSPLHF. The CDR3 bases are TGTGCCAGCAATTTCTTGGGCCGGGGTTCACCCCTCCACTTT. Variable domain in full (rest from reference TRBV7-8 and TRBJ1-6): GAGVSQSPRYKVAKRGQDVALRCDPISGHVSLFWYQQALGQGPEFLTYFQNEAQLDKSGLPSDRFFAERPEGSVSTLKIQRTQQEDSAVYLCASNFLGRGSPLHFGNGTRLTVT.

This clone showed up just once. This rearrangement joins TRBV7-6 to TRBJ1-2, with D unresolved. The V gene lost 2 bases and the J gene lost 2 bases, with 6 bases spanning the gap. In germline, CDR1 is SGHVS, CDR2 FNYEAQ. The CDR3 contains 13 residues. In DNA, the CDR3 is TGTGCCAGCAGCTTAAACACGAACTATGGCTACACCTTC. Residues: CASSLNTNYGYTF.

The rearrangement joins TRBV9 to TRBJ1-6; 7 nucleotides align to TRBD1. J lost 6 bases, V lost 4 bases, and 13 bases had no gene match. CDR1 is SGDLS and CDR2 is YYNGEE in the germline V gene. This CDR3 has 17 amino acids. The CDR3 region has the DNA TGTGCCAGCAGCCCTCTACAGGGGCCCGACCTTAATTCACCCCTCCACTTT. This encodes CASSPLQGPDLNSPLHF. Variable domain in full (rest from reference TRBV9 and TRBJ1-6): DSGVTQTPKHLITATGQRVTLRCSPRSGDLSVYWYQQSLDQGLQFLIQYYNGEERAKGNILERFSAQQFPDLHSELNLSSLELGDSALYFCASSPLQGPDLNSPLHFGNGTRLTVT.

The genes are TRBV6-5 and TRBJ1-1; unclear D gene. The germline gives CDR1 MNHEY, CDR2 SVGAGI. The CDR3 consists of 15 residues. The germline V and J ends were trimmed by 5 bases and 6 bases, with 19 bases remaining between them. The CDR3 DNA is TGTGCCAGCAGTCCGGAACTTGCAGGAATCCCTGAAGCTTTCTTT. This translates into CASSPELAGIPEAFF.

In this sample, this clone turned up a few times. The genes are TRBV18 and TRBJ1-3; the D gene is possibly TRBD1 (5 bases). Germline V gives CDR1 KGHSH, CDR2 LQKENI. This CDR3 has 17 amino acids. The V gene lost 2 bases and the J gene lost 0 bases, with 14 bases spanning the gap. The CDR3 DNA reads TGTGCCAGCTCACCATTTGACAGATCTCTCTCTGGAAACACCATATATTTT. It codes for CASSPFDRSLSGNTIYF.

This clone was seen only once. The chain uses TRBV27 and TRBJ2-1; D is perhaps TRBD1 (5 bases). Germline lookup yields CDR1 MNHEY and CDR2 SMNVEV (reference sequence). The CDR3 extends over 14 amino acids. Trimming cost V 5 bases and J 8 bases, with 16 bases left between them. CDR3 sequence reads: CASSLRQKEYEQFF. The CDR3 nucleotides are TGTGCCAGCAGTCTTAGACAGAAAGAGTATGAGCAGTTCTTC.

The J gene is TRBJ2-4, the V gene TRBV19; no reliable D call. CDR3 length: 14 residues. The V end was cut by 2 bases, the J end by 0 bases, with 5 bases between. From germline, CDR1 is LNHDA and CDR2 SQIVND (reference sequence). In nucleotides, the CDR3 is TGTGCCAGTAGTATACAGATAGCCAAAAACATTCAGTACTTC. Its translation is CASSIQIAKNIQYF.

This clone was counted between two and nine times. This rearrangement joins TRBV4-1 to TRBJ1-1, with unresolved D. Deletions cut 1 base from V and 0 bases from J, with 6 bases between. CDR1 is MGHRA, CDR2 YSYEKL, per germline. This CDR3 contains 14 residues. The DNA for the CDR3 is TGCGCCAGCAGCCAAGGAGGATTGAACACTGAAGCTTTCTTT. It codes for CASSQGGLNTEAFF.

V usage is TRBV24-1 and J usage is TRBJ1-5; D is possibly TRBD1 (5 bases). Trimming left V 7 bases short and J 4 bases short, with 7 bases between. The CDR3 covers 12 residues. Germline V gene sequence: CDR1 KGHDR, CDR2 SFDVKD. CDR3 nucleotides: TGTGCCACCAGCAAGGGGAATCAGCCCCAGCATTTT. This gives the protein CATSKGNQPQHF.

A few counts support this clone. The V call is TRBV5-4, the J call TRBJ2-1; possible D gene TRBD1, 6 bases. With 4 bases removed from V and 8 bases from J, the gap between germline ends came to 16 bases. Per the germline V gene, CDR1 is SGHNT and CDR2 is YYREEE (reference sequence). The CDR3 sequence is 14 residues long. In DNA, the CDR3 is TGTGCCAGCAGCGCAACCCAGGGGAGCGATGAGCAGTTCTTC. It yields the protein CASSATQGSDEQFF.

The CDR3, as DNA: TGTGCCAGCAGCGTCGACAGGAGAAACACTGAAGCTTTCTTT. Protein product: CASSVDRRNTEAFF. V is TRBV9 and J is TRBJ1-1, with D tentatively TRBD1 (6 bases). Germline V gene lookup returns CDR1 SGDLS and CDR2 YYNGEE. The CDR3 totals 14 residues. V dropped 2 bases and J dropped 2 bases, with 10 bases sitting between them.

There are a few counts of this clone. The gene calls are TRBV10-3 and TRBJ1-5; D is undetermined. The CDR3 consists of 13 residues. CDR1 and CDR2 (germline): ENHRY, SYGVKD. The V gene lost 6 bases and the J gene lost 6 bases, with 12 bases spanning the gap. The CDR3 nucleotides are TGTGCCATCAGAGGCGACCGCGGTCAGCCCCAGCATTTT. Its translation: CAIRGDRGQPQHF.